Described below is a single TCR beta chain sequence and its context. This entry is derived from a study of blood T cell repertoires in COVID-19. Original handling: From reference gene primer amplification, estimates of nucleated cell counts were derived. Method: immunoSEQ multiplex PCR; TCRdb's copy keeps in-frame clones and lacks some. V, J and clone size derive from that table, while D and trimming were established from the DNA sequence. Of 200,000 to 300,000 clones in the sample, 87% are singletons; the top ten hold less than 1.6%. The sequence derives from a woman aged 40 to 49 who had recovered from COVID-19. The sample taken for sequencing was peripheral blood.

The CDR3 DNA reads as TGTGCCAGTAGTAAAATCCGGGACGCGGGGACCGGGGAGCTGTTTTTT. Translated, it gives CASSKIRDAGTGELFF. V and J are TRBV19 and TRBJ2-2; the D gene is possibly TRBD2 (6 bases). Germline V gives CDR1 LNHDA, CDR2 SQIVND (reference sequence). This CDR3 comprises 16 residues. Deletions cut 4 bases from V and 5 bases from J, with 17 bases between.